What follows are 20 T cell receptor beta chains derived from one specimen sequenced in a study of T cell responses to AZD1222 COVID-19 vaccine. The protocol was immunoSEQ multiplex PCR, while the TCRdb copy is restricted to in-frame clones and leaves out a portion. Of 65,000 to 85,000 clones listed, approximately 90% are singletons. The starting material was peripheral blood, obtained 28 days after the second dose of the MenACWY control vaccine. The receptor set was obtained from an adult who received the MenACWY meningococcal vaccine as a control.

The genes are TRBV6-6 and TRBJ2-7; 8 bases align to TRBD1. V was clipped by 7 bases and J by 3 bases; unmatched bases: 8. The CDR3 sequence is 14 residues long. Germline CDR1 MNHNY, CDR2 SVGAGI (reference sequence). The CDR3 sequence: CASTRGQENYEQYF. Here the CDR3 DNA reads TGTGCCAGCACCAGGGGACAGGAGAACTACGAGCAGTACTTC.

This chain joins TRBV15 and TRBJ1-3; tentatively, D is TRBD1 (6 bases). The germline gives CDR1 LNHNV, CDR2 YYDKDF (reference sequence). The CDR3 is made up of 16 amino acids. Trimming stripped 0 bases from V and 0 bases from J, with 9 bases between. The CDR3 DNA reads TGTGCCACCAGCAGAGACCCAGGGGCCTCTGGAAACACCATATATTTT. Amino acid sequence: CATSRDPGASGNTIYF.

The CDR3 loop is CASSIGISTDTQYF. In DNA, the CDR3 is TGTGCCAGTAGTATAGGCATTAGCACAGATACGCAGTATTTT. The chain combines TRBV19 with TRBJ2-3; the D is unclear. CDR1 and CDR2 (germline): LNHDA, SQIVND (reference sequence). Deletions cut 1 base from V and 0 bases from J, with 5 bases between. The CDR3 loop spans 14 amino acids.

The rearrangement joins TRBV7-2 to TRBJ1-3, with no clear D. The CDR3 contains 16 residues. V lost 4 bases, J lost 0 bases, and 13 bases lay in between. CDR1 and CDR2 (germline): SGHTA, FQGNSA. The DNA for the CDR3 is TGTGCCAGCAGCTCCCTCCCTCCGGGCTCTGGAAACACCATATATTTT. Its translation: CASSSLPPGSGNTIYF.

The J gene is TRBJ1-1, the V gene TRBV19; 7 bases fit TRBD1. Trimming cost V 1 base and J 1 base; bases outside gene matches: 15. This CDR3 has 19 residues. CDR1 and CDR2 (germline): LNHDA, SQIVND (reference sequence). The CDR3 DNA sequence: TGTGCCAGTAGTATAGGAGAGGGGGCCGGACTAGCTCCGAACACTGAAGCTTTCTTT. This sequence encodes CASSIGEGAGLAPNTEAFF.

This chain connects TRBV7-9 to TRBJ1-2; D possibly corresponds to TRBD1 (5 bases). The CDR3 consists of 13 residues. Trimming took 5 bases from V and 6 from J, leaving 13 bases between them. CDR1 and CDR2 (germline): SEHNR, FQNEAQ (reference sequence). Written as DNA, the CDR3 is TGTGCCAGCAGCCCCGACAGCGACGATGGCTACACCTTC. Translated, it gives CASSPDSDDGYTF.

This clone was seen a single time. The genes are TRBV4-1 and TRBJ2-1, with unresolved D. CDR1 is MGHRA and CDR2 is YSYEKL in the germline V gene. With 1 base removed from V and 9 bases from J, the gap between germline ends came to 7 bases. This CDR3 has 12 amino acids. CDR3 loop: CASSQGRTEQFF. CDR3 DNA sequence: TGCGCCAGCAGCCAAGGAAGGACTGAGCAGTTCTTC.

This chain links TRBV28 with TRBJ1-4, with TRBD1 matching over 12 bases. The V segment lost 5 bases and the J segment 7 bases; nucleotides outside the gene matches: 5. Per germline, CDR1 MDHEN and CDR2 SYDVKM. The CDR3 loop spans 15 amino acids. CDR3 sequence: CASSTGTGGIEKLFF. In DNA form, the CDR3 reads TGTGCCAGCAGTACCGGGACAGGGGGCATTGAAAAACTGTTTTTT. Using reference TRBV28 and TRBJ1-4 for the parts outside the CDR3, the full variable domain is DVKVTQSSRYLVKRTGEKVFLECVQDMDHENMFWYRQDPGLGLRLIYFSYDVKMKEKGDIPEGYSVSREKKERFSLILESASTNQTSMYLCASSTGTGGIEKLFFGSGTQLSVL.

This clone has just one count. This chain uses TRBV19 with TRBJ1-5; D is ambiguous. Trimming took 7 bases from V and 9 from J, leaving 19 bases between them. Germline V gene lookup returns CDR1 LNHDA and CDR2 SQIVND (reference sequence). The CDR3 totals 14 residues. The CDR3 DNA sequence: TGTGCCAGTACCAACCCATCTAGCGAGGGGCCCCAGCATTTT. Protein product: CASTNPSSEGPQHF.

The chain couples TRBV4-3 to TRBJ2-5, with 8 nucleotides matching TRBD2. CDR1 LGHNA and CDR2 YSLEER come from the germline V gene. The CDR3 is 15 amino acids. Trimming cost V 4 bases and J 2 bases; bases outside gene matches: 6. The CDR3 loop is CASSPMRGEQETQYF. As DNA, the CDR3 is TGCGCCAGCAGCCCAATGCGGGGGGAACAAGAGACCCAGTACTTC.

This rearrangement joins TRBV4-3 to TRBJ1-2, with D hard to call. Germline loops: CDR1 LGHNA, CDR2 YSLEER. Trimming took off 5 bases at V and 2 bases at J, with 6 bases between the two ends. CDR3 length: 12 residues. The CDR3 nucleotides are TGCGCCAGCAGCTCGGGGAACTATGGCTACACCTTC. Its protein is CASSSGNYGYTF.

For this clone: One end of the junction fails to match germline, which may point to a read error. The V and J genes are TRBV6-5 and TRBJ2-7; TRBD2 agrees at 10 bases. The CDR3 is 13 residues long. Per the germline V gene, CDR1 is MNHEY and CDR2 is SVGAGI. In nucleotides, the CDR3 is TGTGCCAGCAGTCTCCGGGTGGGGCTAGCGGGGGCCTTC. It is translated as CASSLRVGLAGAF.

The V gene is TRBV6-5, the J gene TRBJ2-1; 7 bases align to TRBD2. The CDR3 contains 15 residues. Germline values: CDR1 MNHEY, CDR2 SVGAGI. Trimming took 11 bases from V and 6 from J; bases not matched to a gene: 16. Written as DNA, the CDR3 is TGTGCCTCCCGCTCGCCGGCGGGGGTGACCAATGAGCAGTTCTTC. The encoded protein is CASRSPAGVTNEQFF.

This chain connects TRBV19 to TRBJ1-6; 8 bases align to TRBD1. CDR3 length: 17 residues. CDR1 is LNHDA, CDR2 SQIVND, per germline (reference sequence). The V and J ends lost 7 bases and 5 bases, in that order; junction bases with no gene match: 13. CDR3 coding DNA: TGTGCCAGTAAGGGATTGGACAGGGCGGTAGATAATTCACCCCTCCACTTT. Translating gives CASKGLDRAVDNSPLHF.

The gene calls are TRBV11-1 and TRBJ1-2; D is perhaps TRBD1 (6 bases). V shed 5 bases and J shed 5 bases, with 12 bases lying between them. From germline, CDR1 is SGHAT and CDR2 FQDESV (reference sequence). The CDR3 is made up of 13 amino acids. This chain's CDR3 is CASSPGQFYGYTF. Here the CDR3 DNA reads TGTGCCAGCAGCCCCGGACAGTTTTATGGCTACACCTTC.

This sequence joins TRBV20-1 and TRBJ1-1; possible D gene TRBD1, 6 bases. In germline, CDR1 is DFQATT, CDR2 SNEGSKA (reference sequence). The V end lost 3 bases, the J end lost 12 bases, and 26 bases lay between the germline ends. The CDR3 has 15 residues. The CDR3 sequence: CSASPLIRQAHGTFF. CDR3 nucleotide sequence: TGCAGTGCTAGTCCATTAATTCGACAGGCCCACGGCACTTTCTTT.

The J gene is TRBJ1-2, the V gene TRBV19; 7 bases align to TRBD1. The ends lost 0 bases at V and 8 bases at J; junction bases unmatched: 0. The CDR3 contains 12 residues. Germline V gives CDR1 LNHDA, CDR2 SQIVND (reference sequence). This CDR3 is CASSIEGGGYTF. DNA of the CDR3: TGTGCCAGTAGTATAGAAGGGGGCGGCTACACCTTC.

The DNA of the CDR3 is TGTGCCAGCGAGGATCAAGAGACCCAGTACTTC. It yields the protein CASEDQETQYF. The chain employs TRBV28 and TRBJ2-5; D unresolved. This CDR3 region has 11 residues. V lost 8 bases and J 2 bases, leaving 6 bases between the germline ends. Germline CDR1 reads MDHEN; CDR2 reads SYDVKM.

The chain employs TRBV7-6 and TRBJ2-1; 9 nucleotides align to TRBD2. V lost 5 bases to trimming and J lost 6 bases; unmatched junction nucleotides: 17. The CDR3 consists of 18 residues. The germline CDR1 and CDR2 sequences are SGHVS and FNYEAQ. This CDR3 reads CASSVRDPGTSFSNEQFF. Here the CDR3 DNA reads TGTGCCAGCAGCGTGAGAGACCCCGGGACTAGCTTCTCCAATGAGCAGTTCTTC.

The V call is TRBV7-9, the J call TRBJ1-1; TRBD1 might be the D (5 bases). CDR3 length: 13 amino acids. V lost 1 base, J lost 8 bases, and 11 bases lay in between. Germline V gene sequence: CDR1 SEHNR, CDR2 FQNEAQ (reference sequence). The CDR3 DNA is TGTGCCAGCAGCTTAGGGTCAGGGAGAGAAGCTTTCTTT. It encodes CASSLGSGREAFF.